The rows below give T cell receptor beta chains drawn from one sample of a study of blood T cells in healthy people across ages. Each CDR3 protein gets one entry after TCRdb re-called the 5' RACE reads with MiXCR. This sample has about 290,000 distinct CDR3 sequences, with around 29% found just once. Sequencing was performed on blood. All receptors derive from a woman aged 70-85 years in good health. The CDR3 runs from the conserved cysteine through the conserved F or W. D genes are given only for firm matches. Size is stated for part of the rows, as once, few or many counts, or as a class when the clone is expanded.

j_gene | d_gene | abundance | v_gene | CDR3nt | CDR3aa
TRBJ2-1 | - | - | TRBV7-8 | TGTGCCAGCAGCTTAGAGTCTAGTCTACCGGTCTATGAGCAGTTCTTC | CASSLESSLPVYEQFF
TRBJ2-7 | - | - | TRBV20-1 | TGCAGTGCTGAGGGGACTGTCTACGAGCAGTACTTC | CSAEGTVYEQYF
TRBJ2-5 | TRBD2 | few | TRBV5-1 | TGCGCCAGCACCACTAGCGGGAACCAAGAGACCCAGTACTTC | CASTTSGNQETQYF
TRBJ2-5 | - | many | TRBV29-1 | TGCAGCGTCTACTCAAGGGAGACCCAGTACTTC | CSVYSRETQYF
TRBJ2-1 | TRBD2 | - | TRBV5-1 | TGCGCCAGCAGCGGTAAACTAGCGGAGCAATACAATGAGCGGTTCTTC | CASSGKLAEQYNERFF
TRBJ2-7 | - | - | TRBV21-1 | TGTGCCAGCAGCCCGAGAGGGGACTTTCTCTACGAGCAGTACTTC | CASSPRGDFLYEQYF
TRBJ1-6 | - | many | TRBV13 | TGTGCCAGCACCGTATCATCCTATAATTCACCCCTCCACTTT | CASTVSSYNSPLHF
TRBJ2-7 | TRBD2 | few | TRBV11-2 | TGTGCCAGCAGCTTTCCCGAGGGGATGGAGCGGGAGAGTGAGCAGTACTTC | CASSFPEGMERESEQYF
TRBJ1-1 | TRBD1 | many | TRBV5-1 | TGCGCCAGCAGTTCTACAGGGGGCGCGGGGGACACTGAAGCTTTCTTT | CASSSTGGAGDTEAFF
TRBJ1-5 | - | - | TRBV27 | TGTGCCAGCAGTTTATCGCAGGGGTTCGGTCAGCCCCAGCATTTT | CASSLSQGFGQPQHF
TRBJ2-3 | TRBD1 | - | TRBV6-2/TRBV6-3 | TGTGCCACCGGACAGGGTTACTCACATACGCAGTATTTT | CATGQGYSHTQYF
TRBJ1-2 | TRBD1 | - | TRBV29-1 | TGCAGTCGTTGGGACAGGGAATATGGCTACACCTTC | CSRWDREYGYTF
TRBJ2-7 | TRBD2 | - | TRBV20-1 | TGCAGTGCCCTACTAGCGGGGAGCTACGAGCAGTACTTC | CSALLAGSYEQYF
TRBJ2-3 | TRBD2 | - | TRBV28 | TGTGCCAGCAGTAAAGGGGCTAGCGGGAGAATCACAGATACGCAGTATTTT | CASSKGASGRITDTQYF
TRBJ2-3 | - | - | TRBV12-3/TRBV12-4 | TGTGCCAGCCTCCGGGGGCAGTTCACAGATACGCAGTATTTT | CASLRGQFTDTQYF
TRBJ2-7 | - | - | TRBV7-2 | TGTGCCAGCAGCTTAGCGTCCGCGTCCTACGAGCAGTACTTC | CASSLASASYEQYF
TRBJ2-7 | TRBD2 | many | TRBV20-1 | TGCAGTGCCCCGGGACTAGCGGGAGGGACCTACGAGCAGTACTTC | CSAPGLAGGTYEQYF
TRBJ1-5 | - | few | TRBV28 | TGTGCCAGCAGGGATGGACAAGACCGTCATCAGCCCCAGCATTTT | CASRDGQDRHQPQHF
TRBJ2-1 | TRBD2 | - | TRBV3-1 | TGTGCCAGCAGCCAAGCCCGGGGTAGAGCGGGACCTGAGCAGTTCTTC | CASSQARGRAGPEQFF
TRBJ2-1 | TRBD2 | few | TRBV9 | TGTGCCAGCAGCGCATTGACTAGCGGGCCCTACAATGAGCAGTTCTTC | CASSALTSGPYNEQFF
TRBJ2-5 | - | - | TRBV7-9 | TGTGCCAGCAGCTCAACAGTGGCGCAACGCTCGTGGACCCAGTACTTC | CASSSTVAQRSWTQYF
TRBJ2-1 | TRBD1 | once | TRBV18 | TGTGCCAGCTCACCCCGACAGGGGGGCCGGGTCAATGAGCAGTTCTTC | CASSPRQGGRVNEQFF
TRBJ2-2 | TRBD1 | once | TRBV2 | TGTGCCAGCACCTGGACAGGAACGAACACCGGGGAGCTGTTTTTT | CASTWTGTNTGELFF
TRBJ2-6 | TRBD1 | - | TRBV6-5 | TGTGCCAGCAGTTACGGGACAGGAGCGGCTGGGGCCAACGTCCTGACTTTC | CASSYGTGAAGANVLTF
TRBJ1-1 | - | - | TRBV6-2/TRBV6-3 | TGTGCCAGCAAGGTCATAAGGACAGCTGAAGCTTTCTTT | CASKVIRTAEAFF
TRBJ2-7 | - | - | TRBV7-2 | TGTGCCAGCAGCCCAGGGCGGACGGCCTACGAGCAGTACTTC | CASSPGRTAYEQYF
TRBJ2-7 | - | - | TRBV5-1 | TGCGCCAGCAGACCCGACAGGATCTACGAGCAGTACTTC | CASRPDRIYEQYF
TRBJ2-5 | - | few | TRBV20-1 | TGCAGTGCTAGTATTGAGACCCAGTACTTC | CSASIETQYF
TRBJ2-3 | TRBD2 | few | TRBV12-3/TRBV12-4 | TGTGCCAGCGGGGACACCGGGACTAGGCTGCAGTATTTT | CASGDTGTRLQYF
TRBJ2-3 | TRBD2 | - | TRBV6-5 | TGTGCCAGCAGTTCCCTCTCGACTAGCGGGGGCACAGATACGCAGTATTTT | CASSSLSTSGGTDTQYF
TRBJ2-5 | - | many | TRBV11-2 | TGTGCCAGCAGCTTCAGTAGTCAAGAGACCCAGTACTTC | CASSFSSQETQYF
TRBJ2-7 | - | - | TRBV6-5 | TGTGCCAGCAGATTTGGACAGCAAGTCTACGAGCAGTACTTC | CASRFGQQVYEQYF
TRBJ1-5 | - | many | TRBV18 | TGTGCCAGCTCATTTGCAGGGCATCAGCCCCAGCATTTT | CASSFAGHQPQHF
TRBJ1-3 | - | few | TRBV14 | TGTGCCAGCAGCCCGTTTTCCTCTGGAAACACCATATATTTT | CASSPFSSGNTIYF
TRBJ1-2 | - | - | TRBV6-7 | TGTGCCAGCAGTAACCGGGACTCAGAACATGGCTACACCTTC | CASSNRDSEHGYTF
TRBJ2-5 | - | - | TRBV12-3/TRBV12-4 | TGTGCCAGCAGTTTAAACCACCAAGAGACCCAGTACTTC | CASSLNHQETQYF
TRBJ2-7 | - | - | TRBV12-3/TRBV12-4 | TGTGCCAGCAGTTTTCAACAGGGAGGCTACGAGCAGTACTTC | CASSFQQGGYEQYF
TRBJ1-5 | - | - | TRBV6-2/TRBV6-3 | TGTGCCAGCAGTTACCAGTCAGGGGTTCAGCCCCAGCATTTT | CASSYQSGVQPQHF
TRBJ2-2 | - | - | TRBV28 | TGTGCCAGCAGTTTTGGGCGAAATACCGGGGAGCTGTTTTTT | CASSFGRNTGELFF
TRBJ1-2 | - | - | TRBV12-3/TRBV12-4 | TGTGCCAGTAGCCAACGAGGTGCGGGCCTGGGTGGCTACACCTTC | CASSQRGAGLGGYTF
TRBJ2-7 | TRBD2 | - | TRBV12-3/TRBV12-4 | TGTGCCAGCAGTCCGCCGACTAGCCCAGAGGCCCCTTACGAGCAGTACTTC | CASSPPTSPEAPYEQYF
TRBJ1-5 | - | few | TRBV9 | TGTGCCAGCAGCGTGGGGGGGGGCAATCAGCCCCAGCATTTT | CASSVGGGNQPQHF
TRBJ2-1 | - | many | TRBV5-1 | TGTGCCAGCAGCTTATTAGGTGCCAGCTCCTACAATGAGCAGTTCTTC | CASSLLGASSYNEQFF
TRBJ1-2 | TRBD1 | many | TRBV7-2 | TGTGCCAGCAGCCCGTTCGGGGACAGGGGATATGGCTACACCTTC | CASSPFGDRGYGYTF
TRBJ2-1 | TRBD2 | few | TRBV20-1 | TGCAGTGCTAGAGTAGGGCTAGCGGCCCTTTACAATGAGCAGTTCTTC | CSARVGLAALYNEQFF
TRBJ1-5 | TRBD1 | - | TRBV6-2/TRBV6-3 | TGTGCCAGCGCAGGGGGCGTCAATCAGCCCCAGCATTTT | CASAGGVNQPQHF
TRBJ2-1 | TRBD2 | many | TRBV29-1 | TGCAGCGCTGCAACTAGCGGCTCCTACAATGAGCAGTTCTTC | CSAATSGSYNEQFF
TRBJ2-1 | TRBD2 | many | TRBV18 | TGTGCCGGCCTGGGGCTAGCGGGAAACAATGAGCAGTTCTTC | CAGLGLAGNNEQFF
TRBJ2-4 | - | - | TRBV14 | TGTGCCAGCAGCCAACAGGCCGGGACCAAAAACATTCAGTACTTC | CASSQQAGTKNIQYF
TRBJ1-2 | - | - | TRBV5-1 | TGCGCCAGCAGCGCCAGGACAGCCTCAGTCCTTAACTATGGCTACACCTTC | CASSARTASVLNYGYTF
TRBJ2-7 | TRBD2 | - | TRBV20-1 | TGCAGTGCTCACAGCGGGAGTACTGGGTGGCAGTACTTC | CSAHSGSTGWQYF
TRBJ2-1 | TRBD2 | - | TRBV7-3 | TGTGCCAGCAGCTCAAGCGGGAGCCCCTACAATGAGCAGTTCTTC | CASSSSGSPYNEQFF
TRBJ1-1 | - | - | TRBV28 | TGTGCCAGCAAGGGGACTGAAGCTTTCTTT | CASKGTEAFF
TRBJ2-1 | - | many | TRBV20-1 | TGCAGTGCTAGAGGGGACGGAAGCTCCTACAATGAGCAGTTCTTC | CSARGDGSSYNEQFF
TRBJ2-3 | TRBD1 | few | TRBV7-2 | TGTGCCAGCAGCCAGGACAGGGGGCTCCTCACAGATACGCAGTATTTT | CASSQDRGLLTDTQYF
TRBJ2-1 | TRBD1 | - | TRBV7-9 | TGTGCCAGCAGCATCGACAGGGTAGAGAATGAGCAGTTCTTC | CASSIDRVENEQFF
TRBJ1-3 | - | - | TRBV7-9 | TGTGCCAGCAGTGTCACAGCAGCCTCTGGAAACACCATATATTTT | CASSVTAASGNTIYF
TRBJ2-5 | - | few | TRBV5-1 | TGCGCCAGCAGCATCGGGGGACAAGAGACCCAGTACTTC | CASSIGGQETQYF